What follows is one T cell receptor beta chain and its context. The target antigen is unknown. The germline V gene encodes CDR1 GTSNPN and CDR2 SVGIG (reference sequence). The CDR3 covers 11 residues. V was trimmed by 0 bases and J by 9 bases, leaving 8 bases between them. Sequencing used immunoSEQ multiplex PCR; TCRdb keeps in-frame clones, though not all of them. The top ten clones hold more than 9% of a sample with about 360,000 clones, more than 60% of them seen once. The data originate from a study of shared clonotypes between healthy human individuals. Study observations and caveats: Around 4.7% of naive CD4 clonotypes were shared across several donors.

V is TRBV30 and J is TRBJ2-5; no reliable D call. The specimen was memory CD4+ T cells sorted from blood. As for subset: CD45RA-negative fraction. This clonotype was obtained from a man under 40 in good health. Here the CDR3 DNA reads TGTGCCTGGAGTGTTAATGAGGCCCAGTACTTC. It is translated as CAWSVNEAQYF. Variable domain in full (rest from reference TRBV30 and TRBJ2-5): SQTIHQWPATLVQPVGSPLSLECTVEGTSNPNLYWYRQAAGRGLQLLFYSVGIGQISSEVPQNLSASRPQDRQFILSSKKLLLSDSGFYLCAWSVNEAQYFGPGTRLLVL.